These 20 T cell receptor beta chains share one sample of origin, sequenced in a study of blood T cell repertoires in COVID-19. The data were produced by immunoSEQ multiplex PCR, yet TCRdb's version contains in-frame clones alone and is incomplete. This sample has a few hundred thousand clones; about four fifths occur once, and the top ten carry about 3.2%. Sequencing was done on a sample of peripheral blood. The receptors shown here come from a woman younger than 30 with acute or convalescent COVID-19.

The rearrangement uses TRBV7-9 and TRBJ2-5, with unresolved D. Germline V gives CDR1 SEHNR, CDR2 FQNEAQ (reference sequence). The germline V and J ends were trimmed by 1 base and 5 bases, with 17 bases remaining between them. The CDR3 runs to 16 residues. In DNA, the CDR3 is TGTGCCAGCAGCTTAGGGCCAAAATGGCAGTTGGAGACCCAGTACTTC. This sequence encodes CASSLGPKWQLETQYF.

The chain recombines TRBV9 with TRBJ1-2; no clear D. CDR3 length: 14 amino acids. The ends were cut back, 4 bases at V and 0 bases at J, with 10 bases in the middle. The V gene's germline CDR1 is SGDLS and CDR2 YYNGEE. CDR3 DNA sequence: TGTGCCAGCAGCCTGGCTCAGTCTAACTATGGCTACACCTTC. Translating gives CASSLAQSNYGYTF.

The V call is TRBV7-2, the J call TRBJ2-7; D is unresolved. The germline V gene encodes CDR1 SGHTA and CDR2 FQGNSA. The CDR3 has 15 residues. Trimming pared 5 bases from V and 2 bases from J, leaving 16 bases between. The CDR3, as DNA: TGTGCCAGCAGCCGGCTGCCTCGACATACCTACGAGCAGTACTTC. Protein: CASSRLPRHTYEQYF.

This chain joins TRBV10-3 and TRBJ1-1, with 8 bases fitting TRBD1. Trimming removed 7 bases from V and 1 base from J; junction bases left unmatched: 2. This CDR3 has 13 amino acids. Germline CDR1 reads ENHRY; CDR2 reads SYGVKD. This CDR3 reads CAIKDRENTEAFF. The CDR3 bases are TGTGCCATCAAGGACAGGGAGAACACTGAAGCTTTCTTT.

This chain links TRBV7-2 with TRBJ2-7; D remains unclear. There are 11 residues in the CDR3. The germline V and J ends were trimmed by 4 bases and 4 bases, with 5 bases remaining between them. Per germline, CDR1 SGHTA and CDR2 FQGNSA. CDR3 sequence (DNA): TGTGCCAGCAGCTCTTTATACGAGCAGTACTTC. This sequence encodes CASSSLYEQYF.

V usage is TRBV5-1 and J usage is TRBJ1-6, with a weak D call TRBD1 (6 bases). The length of the CDR3 is 17 residues. The germline gives CDR1 SGHRS, CDR2 YFSETQ. Trimming left V 0 bases short and J 6 bases short, with 16 bases between. The CDR3 reads CASSLGVFTGINSPLHF. In DNA, the CDR3 is TGCGCCAGCAGCTTGGGGGTGTTTACAGGGATTAATTCACCCCTCCACTTT.

This clone came up a few times. The V gene is TRBV5-1, the J gene TRBJ1-5, with TRBD1 matching 11 bases. CDR3 length equals 13 residues. Germline V CDR1 and CDR2: SGHRS, YFSETQ. V dropped 3 bases and J dropped 8; count of bases not matched to a gene: 1. In DNA, the CDR3 is TGCGCCAGCAGCTGGGGACAGGGGGAGCCCCAGCATTTT. It yields the protein CASSWGQGEPQHF.

This clone has a single count. The chain combines TRBV9 with TRBJ2-2, with D perhaps TRBD1 (5 bases). The CDR3 contains 15 residues. Germline CDR1 is SGDLS and CDR2 is YYNGEE. Trimming took off 4 bases at V and 4 bases at J, with 14 bases between the two ends. Written as DNA, the CDR3 is TGTGCCAGCAGCCCTTCTGAAAGGGGCACCGGGGAGCTGTTTTTT. Its translation is CASSPSERGTGELFF.

The rearrangement joins TRBV4-1 to TRBJ2-3, with 14 bases fitting TRBD2. J was trimmed by 2 bases and V by 5 bases; bases with no gene match: 6. There are 17 residues in the CDR3. Germline values: CDR1 MGHRA, CDR2 YSYEKL. The CDR3 DNA reads TGCGCCAGCAGCTGGGGACTAGCGGGAGAGACCACAGATACGCAGTATTTT. Translation: CASSWGLAGETTDTQYF.

The rearrangement joins TRBV7-2 to TRBJ2-3, with 7 bases matching TRBD2. CDR1 is SGHTA and CDR2 is FQGNSA in the germline V gene. The CDR3 has 14 amino acids. With 3 bases clipped from V and 6 bases from J, the junction kept 6 bases outside the gene matches. CDR3: CASSFLADGDTQYF. The CDR3 bases are TGTGCCAGCAGCTTTCTAGCGGATGGGGATACGCAGTATTTT.

This clone was recorded once. The V and J genes are TRBV30 and TRBJ2-4; tentatively, D is TRBD2 (7 bases). The ends were cut back, 0 bases at V and 11 bases at J, with 14 bases in the middle. Germline CDR1 is GTSNPN and CDR2 is SVGIG (reference sequence). This CDR3 contains 13 residues. CDR3 nucleotides: TGTGCCTGGAGTGTGGGGGGGAGGGGGGTTCAGTACTTC. This gives the protein CAWSVGGRGVQYF.

V is TRBV7-6 and J is TRBJ2-1, with a possible D match to TRBD1 (6 bases). Germline-derived CDR1 and CDR2 are SGHVS and FNYEAQ. This CDR3 comprises 14 residues. Trimming cost V 5 bases and J 6 bases, with 14 bases left between them. CDR3: CASSPEQGGNEQFF. For the CDR3, the DNA is TGTGCCAGCAGCCCTGAACAGGGTGGCAATGAGCAGTTCTTC.

The J gene is TRBJ2-7, the V gene TRBV4-3; D is possibly TRBD1 (5 bases). V lost 0 bases, J lost 3 bases, and 15 bases lay in between. The CDR3 loop spans 16 amino acids. From germline, CDR1 is LGHNA and CDR2 YSLEER. CDR3 sequence: CASSQDLPGYSYEQYF. The CDR3 bases are TGCGCCAGCAGCCAAGACTTACCAGGGTATAGCTACGAGCAGTACTTC.

V and J are TRBV3-1 (or the pseudogene TRBV3-2) and TRBJ2-6; TRBD1 might be the D (6 bases). This CDR3 region has 18 residues. The germline V gene encodes CDR1 LGHDT and CDR2 YNNKEL (reference sequence). The ends were cut back, 3 bases at V and 0 bases at J, with 15 bases in the middle. The CDR3 is CASSHRGIGSSGANVLTF. CDR3 coding DNA: TGTGCCAGCAGCCATAGGGGGATCGGAAGCTCTGGGGCCAACGTCCTGACTTTC.

The chain links TRBV30 to TRBJ2-1; 9 nucleotides line up with TRBD1. The CDR3 is made up of 12 amino acids. The V gene end was trimmed by 1 base and the J gene end by 12 bases; junction bases not matched to a gene: 4. Germline values: CDR1 GTSNPN, CDR2 SVGIG (reference sequence). DNA for the CDR3: TGTGCCTGGAGTGACAGGGGGCTGCGGCAGTTCTTC. As protein: CAWSDRGLRQFF.

The rearrangement links TRBV6-6 to TRBJ1-6; D is undetermined. This CDR3 is built from 15 residues. V dropped 7 bases and J dropped 3 bases, with 13 bases sitting between them. Germline CDR1 reads MNHNY; CDR2 reads SVGAGI (reference sequence). The CDR3 DNA reads as TGTGCCAGCAAAGAGGAAGTCCTCTATAATTCACCCCTCCACTTT. Translated, it gives CASKEEVLYNSPLHF.

The chain links TRBV7-8 to TRBJ2-1; TRBD1 is a possible D gene (6 bases). CDR3 size: 15 residues. V was shortened by 4 bases and J by 8 bases, with 18 bases between the two germline ends. From germline, CDR1 is SGHVS and CDR2 FQNEAQ. The CDR3 DNA reads TGTGCCAGCAGCTCGGGACAAGGACGACTTCATGAGCAGTTCTTC. Its translation is CASSSGQGRLHEQFF.

The chain combines TRBV6-6 with TRBJ1-4; perhaps TRBD1 as D (5 bases). This CDR3 is 12 amino acids long. Trimming removed 1 base from V and 17 bases from J, with 14 bases in between. The germline V gene encodes CDR1 MNHNY and CDR2 SVGAGI (reference sequence). CDR3 DNA sequence: TGTGCCAGCAGTTACTGGGGGGATTTCCCTTTTTTT. This sequence encodes CASSYWGDFPFF.

The rearrangement uses TRBV28 and TRBJ1-4; 9 positions agree with TRBD1. V lost 4 bases to trimming and J lost 7 bases; unmatched junction nucleotides: 7. CDR1 and CDR2 from the germline V gene are MDHEN and SYDVKM. The CDR3 runs 15 residues. CDR3 amino acids: CASSSYRGRGEKLFF. CDR3 sequence (DNA): TGTGCCAGCAGTTCTTACAGGGGGCGCGGTGAAAAACTGTTTTTT.

V usage is TRBV6-4 and J usage is TRBJ2-3, with 7 bases identical to TRBD2. The CDR3 consists of 12 residues. Germline V gene sequence: CDR1 MRHNA, CDR2 SNTAGT. V was clipped by 2 bases and J by 13 bases; unmatched bases: 6. CDR3: CASSDGSGNKYF. The CDR3 nucleotides are TGTGCCAGCAGTGACGGGAGCGGGAATAAGTATTTT.